Listed here are 26 T cell receptor beta chains from one sample, sequenced in a study of blood T cells in healthy people across ages. The second PCR ran about 7 to 12 cycles with a sample-barcoded 5' primer and J-beta primers. TCRdb used MiXCR to reprocess the 5' RACE reads, holding one entry per CDR3 protein. The data hold about 1.4 million distinct CDR3 sequences, with approximately 59% observed a single time. Sequencing used blood. These receptors were collected from a man aged 18 to 29 in good health.

The rearrangement links TRBV11-2 to TRBJ2-5; 9 bases match TRBD2. Losses at the gene ends were 1 base for V and 0 bases for J; bases not matched to a gene: 9. The CDR3 consists of 18 residues. From germline, CDR1 is SGHAT and CDR2 FQNNGV. DNA for the CDR3: TGTGCCAGCAGCTTAGCGGTCGGTCTAGCGGGGCACCAAGAGACCCAGTACTTC. Protein product: CASSLAVGLAGHQETQYF.

This clonotype was counted only a few times. This chain joins TRBV25-1 and TRBJ1-4; D remains unclear. Germline loops: CDR1 MGHDK, CDR2 SYGVNS. The CDR3 runs 13 residues. Trimming cost V 1 base and J 7 bases, with 7 bases left between them. CDR3 sequence: CASSEFQVEKLFF. CDR3 in DNA: TGTGCCAGCAGTGAATTCCAGGTTGAAAAACTGTTTTTT.

The chain links TRBV4-3 to TRBJ1-2; no clear D gene. Germline V gene sequence: CDR1 LGHNA, CDR2 YSLEER. V lost 1 base and J 7 bases, leaving 19 bases between the germline ends. This CDR3 comprises 16 residues. Here the CDR3 DNA reads TGCGCCAGCAGCCAAGGGGTCGGGTTGACGAGTCTTGGCTACACCTTC. Its translation is CASSQGVGLTSLGYTF.

The chain employs TRBV3-1 and TRBJ2-6; no clear D gene. Germline V gives CDR1 LGHDT, CDR2 YNNKEL (reference sequence). Trimming removed 2 bases from V and 0 bases from J, with 5 bases in between. The CDR3 length is 15 residues. This CDR3 is CASSQFRSGANVLTF. CDR3 nucleotides: TGTGCCAGCAGCCAATTCCGCTCTGGGGCCAACGTCCTGACTTTC.

This clonotype has more than one count but fewer than ten. V usage is TRBV29-1 and J usage is TRBJ1-2, with D perhaps matching TRBD1 (5 bases). V lost 6 bases to trimming and J lost 2 bases, with 10 bases between them. Germline CDR1 is SQVTM and CDR2 is ANQGSEA. This CDR3 region has 12 residues. The CDR3 loop reads CSVQTENYGYTF. Written as DNA, the CDR3 is TGCAGCGTACAGACAGAGAACTATGGCTACACCTTC.

This CDR3 is CASRGAGTGLYNEQFF. In nucleotides, the CDR3 is TGTGCCAGCAGGGGGGCCGGGACGGGCTTATACAATGAGCAGTTCTTC. The chain recombines TRBV6-5 with TRBJ2-1; possibly TRBD1 for D (6 bases). Trimming removed 6 bases from V and 4 bases from J, with 19 bases in between. Germline V gene sequence: CDR1 MNHEY, CDR2 SVGAGI. The CDR3 extends over 16 amino acids.

The chain recombines TRBV7-9 with TRBJ1-1; perhaps TRBD1 as D (5 bases). The V end lost 7 bases, the J end lost 0 bases, and 12 bases lay between the germline ends. Looked up from germline, CDR1 is SEHNR and CDR2 is FQNEAQ (reference sequence). The CDR3 spans 14 residues. CDR3 coding DNA: TGTGCCAGCATTAGGACGGACATGAACACTGAAGCTTTCTTT. Amino acid sequence: CASIRTDMNTEAFF.

The rearrangement uses TRBV15 and TRBJ1-2; no clear D gene. The CDR3 is 15 residues long. Germline CDR1 reads LNHNV; CDR2 reads YYDKDF (reference sequence). Trimming cost V 3 bases and J 5 bases, with 16 bases left between them. CDR3 region: CATSSDPGLQYGYTF. In DNA, the CDR3 is TGTGCCACCAGCAGTGATCCCGGGCTCCAGTATGGCTACACCTTC.

The V and J genes are TRBV7-9 and TRBJ2-7; no definite D call. V gave up 2 bases and J gave up 3 bases, with 11 bases separating them. This CDR3 has 14 residues. CDR1 is SEHNR, CDR2 FQNEAQ, per germline (reference sequence). The CDR3 protein is CASSLNSENYEQYF. DNA for the CDR3: TGTGCCAGCAGCTTAAATAGTGAGAACTACGAGCAGTACTTC.

The chain couples TRBV18 to TRBJ2-6; 8 bases agree with TRBD1. Trimming at V came to 3 bases and at J to 0 bases, leaving 7 bases not matched to a gene. CDR3 size: 18 residues. Per the germline V gene, CDR1 is KGHSH and CDR2 is LQKENI. In DNA, the CDR3 is TGTGCCAGCTCACCGACAGGGGCCCCGCTCTCTGGGGCCAACGTCCTGACTTTC. Its translation is CASSPTGAPLSGANVLTF. The full variable domain, its missing parts supplied by reference TRBV18 and TRBJ2-6, is NAGVMQNPRHLVRRRGQEARLRCSPMKGHSHVYWYRQLPEEGLKFMVYLQKENIIDESGMPKERFSAEFPKEGPSILRIQQVVRGDSAAYFCASSPTGAPLSGANVLTFGAGSRLTVL.

The chain couples TRBV4-1 to TRBJ1-3; D is unclear. This CDR3 region has 14 residues. CDR1 MGHRA and CDR2 YSYEKL come from the germline V gene. Deletions cut 4 bases from V and 0 bases from J, with 7 bases between. CDR3 sequence (DNA): TGCGCCAGCAGCCCGACCCCCTCTGGAAACACCATATATTTT. This sequence encodes CASSPTPSGNTIYF.

This chain connects TRBV7-2 to TRBJ2-2; 9 bases fit TRBD2. Unmatched junction bases numbered 12, after V lost 6 bases and J lost 1 base. Germline V gene lookup returns CDR1 SGHTA and CDR2 FQGNSA. There are 18 residues in the CDR3. The CDR3 loop is CASRPVLRGGWNTGELFF. The CDR3 region has the DNA TGTGCCAGCAGGCCGGTGTTGCGGGGGGGCTGGAACACCGGGGAGCTGTTTTTT.

This chain links TRBV10-2 with TRBJ2-5; D unresolved. The J call may not be correct, given that the DNA end is closer to TRBJ2-7. There are 13 residues in the CDR3. Germline V gives CDR1 WSHSY, CDR2 SAAADI. The CDR3 nucleotides read TGCGCCACCGCAGTGGGATTTAGGCACGAGCAGTACTTC. The encoded protein is CATAVGFRHEQYF.

The table lists this clonotype with a few counts. The chain carries TRBV29-1 and TRBJ1-2; D gene ambiguous. The CDR3 sequence is 12 residues long. Germline values: CDR1 SQVTM, CDR2 ANQGSEA. V was shortened by 5 bases and J by 3 bases, with 10 bases between the two germline ends. CDR3 nucleotide sequence: TGCAGCGTTCCTGGGCAGTACTATGGCTACACCTTC. Translating gives CSVPGQYYGYTF. Filled out from reference TRBV29-1 and TRBJ1-2, the complete variable domain reads SAVISQKPSRDICQRGTSLTIQCQVDSQVTMMFWYRQQPGQSLTLIATANQGSEATYESGFVIDKFPISRPNLTFSTLTVSNMSPEDSSIYLCSVPGQYYGYTFGSGTRLTVV.

This chain links TRBV6-2 or TRBV6-3 with TRBJ2-7; TRBD2 matches at 11 bases. Germline trimming cut 5 bases from V and 10 bases from J; bases unmatched to any gene: 7. There are 13 residues in the CDR3. CDR1 is MNHEY and CDR2 is SVGEGT in the germline V gene. The CDR3 DNA reads TGTGCCAGCAGTCCCGGGACTAGCGGCTTTCAGTACTTC. This gives the protein CASSPGTSGFQYF.

The chain employs TRBV11-2 and TRBJ2-3; 9 positions match TRBD2. Germline CDR1 is SGHAT and CDR2 is FQNNGV. V was clipped by 4 bases and J by 1 base; unmatched bases: 6. This CDR3 region has 16 residues. CDR3 sequence: CASSWRSGSGTDTQYF. The CDR3 nucleotides read TGTGCCAGCAGCTGGCGTAGCGGGAGTGGCACAGATACGCAGTATTTT.

V gene TRBV6-5 combines with J gene TRBJ1-1, with a tentative D call TRBD1 (6 bases). CDR1 is MNHEY, CDR2 SVGAGI, per germline. Trimming removed 0 bases at V and 4 bases at J, with 18 bases between. The length of the CDR3 is 17 residues. CDR3 coding DNA: TGTGCCAGCAGTTACTCCAAGCCCAGGGGCCCCGGCACTGAAGCTTTCTTT. Translated: CASSYSKPRGPGTEAFF.

This clonotype was seen a few times. This chain connects TRBV20-1 to TRBJ2-7; weak D call: TRBD2 (6 bases). CDR3 length equals 14 residues. In germline, CDR1 is DFQATT, CDR2 SNEGSKA (reference sequence). V was pared by 6 bases and J by 2 bases, with 17 bases between. The CDR3 region is CSAHPGGAPYEQYF. DNA for the CDR3: TGCAGTGCCCACCCAGGAGGGGCCCCCTACGAGCAGTACTTC.

The chain joins TRBV2 to TRBJ1-2; a possible D gene is TRBD1 (6 bases). The V gene lost 3 bases and the J gene lost 8 bases, with 16 bases spanning the gap. CDR3 length: 14 amino acids. Germline CDR1 and CDR2: SNHLY and FYNNEI. CDR3 loop: CASSDLQGVRGYTF. The CDR3 bases are TGTGCCAGCAGTGACCTACAGGGCGTACGGGGCTACACCTTC.

V and J are TRBV5-6 and TRBJ2-1; no definite D call. Between the trimmed V and J ends, which lost 2 bases and 1 base, there was a span of 10 bases. CDR3 size: 15 residues. Looked up from germline, CDR1 is SGHDT and CDR2 is YYEEEE. The CDR3 DNA reads TGTGCCAGCAGCTTCCTCAGGCGATCCTACAATGAGCAGTTCTTC. The encoded protein is CASSFLRRSYNEQFF.

As regards this clonotype: One junction end disagrees with the germline gene, perhaps due to a read error. The chain joins TRBV7-2 to TRBJ2-3; perhaps TRBD2 as D (5 bases). Germline CDR1 and CDR2: SGHTA and FQGNSA. This CDR3 region has 16 residues. As DNA, the CDR3 is TGTGCCAGCAGCTCCCGGACGGCGTCTAGCACGGATACGCAGTATTTT. This gives the protein CASSSRTASSTDTQYF.

The chain uses TRBV28 and TRBJ2-7, with 7 bases lining up with TRBD2. This CDR3 is 14 amino acids long. Germline V gives CDR1 MDHEN, CDR2 SYDVKM. V dropped 4 bases and J dropped 1; count of bases not matched to a gene: 4. This CDR3 reads CASSSTSESYEQYF. The DNA for the CDR3 is TGTGCCAGCAGTTCTACTAGCGAGTCCTACGAGCAGTACTTC.

V is TRBV5-1 and J is TRBJ2-3, with D maybe TRBD2 (6 bases). The ends were cut back, 4 bases at V and 3 bases at J, with 18 bases in the middle. The germline gives CDR1 SGHRS, CDR2 YFSETQ. The CDR3 runs 16 residues. This chain's CDR3 is CASSVEGREGTDTQYF. Here the CDR3 DNA reads TGCGCCAGCAGCGTGGAGGGCAGGGAAGGGACAGATACGCAGTATTTT.

The V and J genes are TRBV28 and TRBJ2-1; 12 bases match TRBD2. V lost 5 bases, J lost 1 base, and 6 bases stayed unmatched. The CDR3 runs to 17 residues. The germline V gene has CDR1 MDHEN and CDR2 SYDVKM. CDR3 loop: CASSILGLAGSYNEQFF. CDR3 in DNA: TGTGCCAGCAGTATCCTTGGACTAGCGGGGTCCTACAATGAGCAGTTCTTC.

The chain is built from TRBV25-1 and TRBJ2-1; 8 bases map to TRBD2. The CDR3 contains 16 residues. Unmatched junction bases numbered 6, after V lost 1 base and J lost 4 bases. Germline lookup yields CDR1 MGHDK and CDR2 SYGVNS. Here the CDR3 reads CASSESGGRQYNEQFF. The CDR3 DNA reads as TGTGCCAGCAGTGAATCGGGCGGGAGGCAGTACAATGAGCAGTTCTTC.

DNA of the CDR3: TGTGCCAGCAGCCCCGTATTGCAGGAAGAGACCCAGTACTTC. Translation: CASSPVLQEETQYF. V and J are TRBV28 and TRBJ2-5; no firm D call. The germline CDR1 and CDR2 sequences are MDHEN and SYDVKM. The ends were cut back, 6 bases at V and 3 bases at J, with 14 bases in the middle. The length of the CDR3 is 14 residues.